Listed below are T cell receptor beta chains from one sample, sequenced in a study of cytomegalovirus exposure and HLA in healthy donors. The protocol was immunoSEQ multiplex PCR, while the TCRdb copy is restricted to in-frame clones and leaves out a portion. In the table there are 180,000 or so clones, 86% of which are singletons. The sample taken for sequencing was PBMCs. These receptors came from a woman younger than 45 in good health and CMV-seronegative. Both conserved end residues are part of each CDR3. The D gene is left open where the match is weak. The size entry is marked missing in some rows and otherwise reads once, few, many or a size class.

j_call,clone_size,d_call,v_call,cdr3_nt,cdr3_aa
TRBJ2-7,-,TRBD2,TRBV4-1,TGCGCCAGCAGCCAGGATCTAGCGGGAGCCACCTACGAGCAGTACTTC,CASSQDLAGATYEQYF
TRBJ2-7,once,TRBD1,TRBV10-3,TGTGCCATCAGTGATCCCGACAGGGTGCACGAGCAGTACTTC,CAISDPDRVHEQYF
TRBJ2-5,-,-,TRBV28,TGTGCCAGCAGTGATCGGGAGAGGGGCGGCGAGACCCAGTACTTC,CASSDRERGGETQYF
TRBJ2-1,-,TRBD2,TRBV28,TGTGCCAGCGGGATAATGACTAGCGGAGCCCGAGCGGCCTACAATGAGCAGTTCTTC,CASGIMTSGARAAYNEQFF
TRBJ2-1,-,-,TRBV7-6,TGTGCCAGCAGCTTAGCACTCGGTTACAATGAGCAGTTCTTC,CASSLALGYNEQFF
TRBJ2-3,-,TRBD2,TRBV5-1,TGCGCCAGCGCGCGGGGGGCAGGGACAGATACGCAGTATTTT,CASARGAGTDTQYF
TRBJ2-1,-,-,TRBV19,TGTGCCAGTAGTATCAGCGGTTTAGCGTACAATGAGCAGTTCTTC,CASSISGLAYNEQFF
TRBJ1-2,-,-,TRBV11-2,TGTGCCAGCAGCCCAGGAGGGGAGGGTGGCTACACCTTC,CASSPGGEGGYTF
TRBJ2-2,once,-,TRBV5-1,TGCGCCAGCAGAAGAAACGCGAGCACCGGGGAGCTGTTTTTT,CASRRNASTGELFF
TRBJ2-1,-,TRBD2,TRBV5-1,TGCGCCAGCAGCTCCTTACTAGCGGGGGAGCTCACCTACAATGAGCAGTTCTTC,CASSSLLAGELTYNEQFF
TRBJ2-7,-,TRBD2,TRBV13,TGTGCCAGTCGATGGTCGACTAGCGGGAGGACCGAGCAGTACTTC,CASRWSTSGRTEQYF